This T cell receptor beta chain was identified during a study of blood T cell repertoires in COVID-19. Libraries were prepared by immunoSEQ multiplex PCR; TCRdb keeps only in-frame clonotypes and omits some of them. The table lists some 140,000 clones, 65% to 90% of them singletons. Trimming pared 5 bases from V and 0 bases from J, leaving 11 bases between. This CDR3 is 15 amino acids long. Germline CDR1 and CDR2: MDHEN and SYDVKM. The sample consisted of peripheral blood. The chain employs TRBV28 and TRBJ2-4, with a tentative D call TRBD1 (5 bases). This sequence originates from a woman aged 55-69 years with active or convalescent COVID-19. CDR3 residues: CASSASGLAKNIQYF. The CDR3 region has the DNA TGTGCCAGCAGTGCGTCAGGGTTAGCCAAAAACATTCAGTACTTC.